Listed below are T cell receptor beta chains from one sample, sequenced in a study of CD8 T cells in Susac syndrome. TCRdb reanalysed the immunoSEQ multiplex PCR reads using MiXCR and keeps one entry per CDR3 protein. The repertoire consists of approximately 68,000 distinct CDR3 sequences, with about 95% occurring once and the leading ten covering approximately 0.38%. The source material was CD8+ T cells from PBMCs. All receptors derive from a human donor with multiple sclerosis. CDR3s include the opening cysteine and the closing phenylalanine or tryptophan. A D gene is named only where the DNA matches it firmly. A row's size may be missing; if present it is once, few, many or a size class.

>13|TRBJ1-1|TRBV29-1|.|TRBD1
CSVDWQGGTEAFF
TGCAGCGTTGATTGGCAGGGGGGTACTGAAGCTTTCTTT
>14|TRBJ2-5|TRBV29-1|once|TRBD1
CSVIRDRGTKTQYF
TGCAGCGTGATTCGAGACAGGGGTACGAAGACCCAGTACTTC
>15|TRBJ2-2|TRBV6-2/TRBV6-3|.|.
CASSPGGPNTGELFF
TGTGCCAGCAGTCCCGGTGGACCGAACACCGGGGAGCTGTTTTTT
>13|TRBJ1-2|TRBV7-9|.|.
CASSLVPEYGYTF
TGTGCCAGCAGCCTCGTTCCCGAGTATGGCTACACCTTC
>15|TRBJ1-1|TRBV5-1|.|TRBD1
CASSLVGTGATEAFF
TGCGCCAGCAGCTTGGTGGGGACAGGGGCCACTGAAGCTTTCTTT
>14|TRBJ1-3|TRBV20-1|.|.
CSARGDRGGNTIYF
TGCAGTGCTAGAGGGGATAGAGGTGGAAACACCATATATTTT
>14|TRBJ2-5|TRBV6-2/TRBV6-3|.|.
CASSKGQGGETQYF
TGTGCCAGCAGCAAAGGACAGGGAGGGGAGACCCAGTACTTC
>13|TRBJ1-1|TRBV6-1|once|.
CASSVSPNTEAFF
TGTGCCAGCAGTGTCTCACCTAACACTGAAGCTTTCTTT
>14|TRBJ2-3|TRBV27|.|.
CASSALGDTDTQYF
TGTGCCAGCAGCGCCTTGGGGGACACAGATACGCAGTATTTT
>14|TRBJ2-5|TRBV7-9|.|.
CASSFPGTPETQYF
TGTGCCAGCAGCTTTCCCGGGACCCCAGAGACCCAGTACTTC
>18|TRBJ1-5|TRBV28|.|TRBD1
CASSMRQGRAFGNQPQHF
TGTGCCAGCAGTATGCGACAGGGGAGAGCCTTTGGCAATCAGCCCCAGCATTTT
>14|TRBJ1-2|TRBV25-1|.|.
CASSEGSLGYGYTF
TGTGCCAGCAGTGAAGGTTCGTTGGGGTACGGCTACACCTTC
>12|TRBJ2-5|TRBV6-2/TRBV6-3|.|.
CASGSVQETQYF
TGTGCCAGCGGTTCAGTTCAAGAGACCCAGTACTTC
>19|TRBJ2-6|TRBV27|.|.
CASSSIGSGTRSGANVLTF
TGTGCCAGCAGTTCGATAGGCTCAGGAACCCGCTCTGGGGCCAACGTCCTGACTTTC
>10|TRBJ1-4|TRBV28|.|.
CAVRGEKLFF
TGTGCCGTCCGCGGTGAAAAACTGTTTTTT
>13|TRBJ2-7|TRBV19|.|.
CASTKGPGYEQYF
TGTGCCAGCACAAAAGGGCCTGGGTACGAGCAGTACTTC
>16|TRBJ2-7|TRBV29-1|.|TRBD1
CSVEDRGQGNTYEQYF
TGCAGCGTTGAAGATCGCGGACAGGGGAATACCTACGAGCAGTACTTC
>15|TRBJ1-5|TRBV4-1|.|.
CASSQDARSNQPQHF
TGCGCCAGCAGCCAAGATGCACGGAGCAATCAGCCCCAGCATTTT
>15|TRBJ2-7|TRBV6-6|.|.
CASSYTQGGELEQYF
TGTGCCAGCAGTTACACTCAGGGTGGGGAGCTTGAGCAGTACTTC
>16|TRBJ1-1|TRBV19|.|TRBD1
CASNRGRQGSNTEAFF
TGTGCCAGTAACAGGGGCAGACAGGGGTCGAACACTGAAGCTTTCTTT
>13|TRBJ2-7|TRBV29-1|.|TRBD1
CSVGGGGTYEQYF
TGCAGCGTTGGAGGGGGCGGAACCTACGAGCAGTACTTC
>18|TRBJ2-2|TRBV4-3|.|.
CASSQEAPVSYNTGELFF
TGCGCCAGCAGCCAAGAAGCCCCGGTCTCTTACAACACCGGGGAGCTGTTTTTT
>14|TRBJ1-5|TRBV3-1|.|.
CASSPRDTNQPQHF
TGTGCCAGCAGCCCCCGGGACACCAATCAGCCCCAGCATTTT
>14|TRBJ1-2|TRBV12-3/TRBV12-4|.|.
CASSSADRWYGYTF
TGTGCCAGCAGTTCCGCGGACCGCTGGTATGGCTACACCTTC
>15|TRBJ2-2|TRBV6-1|.|TRBD1
CASSAGTGIAGELFF
TGTGCCAGCAGTGCCGGGACAGGGATCGCCGGGGAGCTGTTTTTT
>13|TRBJ2-5|TRBV7-9|.|.
CASSSTDGETQYF
TGTGCCAGCAGTTCCACGGACGGAGAGACCCAGTACTTC
>17|TRBJ2-5|TRBV7-2|.|TRBD2
CASSLGLAGRSQETQYF
TGTGCCAGCAGCCTAGGACTAGCGGGGAGGTCTCAAGAGACCCAGTACTTC
>15|TRBJ1-5|TRBV7-2|.|TRBD1
CASSRRDRVDQPQHF
TGTGCCAGCAGCCGACGGGACAGAGTTGATCAGCCCCAGCATTTT
>13|TRBJ1-1|TRBV14|.|TRBD1
CASSHDRVAEAFF
TGTGCCAGCAGCCACGACAGGGTGGCTGAAGCTTTCTTT
>15|TRBJ1-1|TRBV25-1|.|.
CASSAWGGADTEAFF
TGTGCCAGCAGCGCCTGGGGGGGCGCGGACACTGAAGCTTTCTTT
>17|TRBJ1-2|TRBV7-9|.|TRBD1
CASSFAPSGTGTYGYTF
TGTGCCAGCAGCTTTGCCCCTTCCGGGACAGGGACCTATGGCTACACCTTC
>12|TRBJ2-7|TRBV6-2/TRBV6-3|.|.
CASSYSPYEQYF
TGTGCCAGCAGTTACTCCCCCTACGAGCAGTACTTC
>14|TRBJ2-3|TRBV12-3/TRBV12-4|.|TRBD1
CASRDRVPPDTQYF
TGTGCCAGCAGAGACAGGGTCCCTCCAGATACGCAGTATTTT
>16|TRBJ2-1|TRBV19|.|.
CASSSPGNRFYNEQFF
TGTGCCAGTAGTAGCCCCGGGAACAGGTTCTACAATGAGCAGTTCTTC
>13|TRBJ2-7|TRBV19|.|.
CASRDRATYEQYF
TGTGCCAGTAGGGACAGAGCAACCTACGAGCAGTACTTC
>14|TRBJ1-2|TRBV12-3/TRBV12-4|.|.
CASSGASTNYGYTF
TGTGCCAGCAGTGGCGCTTCTACTAACTATGGCTACACCTTC
>14|TRBJ2-7|TRBV7-2|.|.
CASSFRDSSYEQYF
TGTGCCAGCAGCTTCCGGGACTCCTCCTACGAGCAGTACTTC
>15|TRBJ2-7|TRBV5-1|.|TRBD1
CASSLGAGGTYEQYF
TGCGCCAGCAGCTTGGGCGCAGGGGGAACCTACGAGCAGTACTTC
>14|TRBJ2-5|TRBV5-1|.|.
CASSLGQSQETQYF
TGCGCCAGCAGCTTGGGACAGTCCCAAGAGACCCAGTACTTC
>16|TRBJ2-2|TRBV7-9|.|TRBD1
CASSPTGDKNTGELFF
TGTGCCAGCAGCCCCACAGGGGACAAGAACACCGGGGAGCTGTTTTTT
>15|TRBJ2-7|TRBV27|.|TRBD1
CASSPRDRSSYEQYF
TGTGCCAGCAGTCCCAGGGACAGGAGCTCCTACGAGCAGTACTTC
>15|TRBJ2-3|TRBV7-9|once|TRBD2
CASTRTSGSTDTQYF
TGTGCCAGCACTCGGACTAGCGGGAGTACAGATACGCAGTATTTT
>15|TRBJ2-2|TRBV6-6|once|.
CASSYEREGTGELFF
TGTGCCAGCAGTTACGAACGGGAAGGCACCGGGGAGCTGTTTTTT
>14|TRBJ2-3|TRBV6-1|.|.
CASSESMVADTQYF
TGTGCCAGCAGTGAATCAATGGTTGCAGATACGCAGTATTTT
>13|TRBJ2-3|TRBV6-5|.|.
CASSYSLADTQYF
TGTGCCAGCAGTTACTCCCTGGCAGATACGCAGTATTTT
>13|TRBJ2-7|TRBV3-1|.|TRBD2
CASTSSGVLEQYF
TGTGCCAGCACCTCTAGCGGTGTATTGGAGCAGTACTTC
>18|TRBJ2-7|TRBV4-2|.|TRBD2
CASSQVHQGRAGGPEQYF
TGTGCCAGCAGCCAAGTCCATCAGGGACGAGCGGGGGGGCCTGAGCAGTACTTC
>15|TRBJ2-5|TRBV27|.|TRBD2
CASSGLDRPQETQYF
TGTGCCAGCAGCGGACTAGATCGGCCCCAAGAGACCCAGTACTTC
>16|TRBJ1-5|TRBV6-6|.|.
CASSYSQGGSNQPQHF
TGTGCCAGCAGTTACTCCCAGGGCGGGAGCAATCAGCCCCAGCATTTT
>10|TRBJ1-1|TRBV29-1|once|.
CSVATTEAFF
TGCAGCGTTGCGACGACTGAAGCTTTCTTT
>17|TRBJ2-5|TRBV19|.|.
CASSIASGTSFQETQYF
TGTGCCAGTAGTATAGCTTCCGGGACAAGTTTCCAAGAGACCCAGTACTTC
>19|TRBJ2-6|TRBV5-1|.|.
CASSWIREMDSSGANVLTF
TGCGCCAGCAGCTGGATTAGGGAAATGGACAGCTCTGGGGCCAACGTCCTGACTTTC
>17|TRBJ2-5|TRBV27|.|.
CASSLLSARDSQETQYF
TGTGCCAGCAGTTTATTATCCGCGCGGGACAGCCAAGAGACCCAGTACTTC
>15|TRBJ2-1|TRBV4-1|.|.
CASSQEFPANNEQFF
TGCGCCAGCAGCCAAGAATTTCCGGCAAACAATGAGCAGTTCTTC
>14|TRBJ2-5|TRBV27|.|.
CASSLLAPGETQYF
TGTGCCAGCAGTTTACTCGCCCCGGGAGAGACCCAGTACTTC
>13|TRBJ1-1|TRBV25-1|once|.
CASSFLGYTEAFF
TGTGCCAGCAGTTTTTTAGGGTACACTGAAGCTTTCTTT
>15|TRBJ2-5|TRBV7-8|.|.
CASSFRAPLQETQYF
TGTGCCAGCAGCTTCAGGGCGCCCCTACAAGAGACCCAGTACTTC
>15|TRBJ2-3|TRBV13|.|.
CASSLVPGSTDTQYF
TGTGCCAGCAGCTTAGTTCCGGGGAGCACAGATACGCAGTATTTT